This TCR beta chain derives from a study of blood T cell repertoires in COVID-19. In the study overall: Samples taken during acute and convalescent COVID-19 were collected in the United States, Italy and Spain. From T cells, B-cell-depleted T cells, or PBMCs came the material, which was cDNA or gDNA.

Original analysis: From reference gene primer amplification, estimates of nucleated cell counts were derived. The repertoire was sequenced with immunoSEQ multiplex PCR; TCRdb's copy has only in-frame clones and lacks some. V and J calls and clone size come straight from that table; D and trimming were deduced from the DNA. This sample has about 670,000 clones, with around 89% found just once. Sample: peripheral blood. This receptor was identified in a woman between 18 and 30 years old with acute or convalescent COVID-19.

This CDR3 is CASTPTRGNYGYTF. DNA of the CDR3: TGTGCCAGCACCCCCACCAGGGGGAACTATGGCTACACCTTC. The chain employs TRBV27 and TRBJ1-2; 7 bases line up with TRBD1. Germline CDR1 reads MNHEY; CDR2 reads SMNVEV (reference sequence). The ends lost 7 bases at V and 2 bases at J; junction bases unmatched: 7. The CDR3 length is 14 residues.